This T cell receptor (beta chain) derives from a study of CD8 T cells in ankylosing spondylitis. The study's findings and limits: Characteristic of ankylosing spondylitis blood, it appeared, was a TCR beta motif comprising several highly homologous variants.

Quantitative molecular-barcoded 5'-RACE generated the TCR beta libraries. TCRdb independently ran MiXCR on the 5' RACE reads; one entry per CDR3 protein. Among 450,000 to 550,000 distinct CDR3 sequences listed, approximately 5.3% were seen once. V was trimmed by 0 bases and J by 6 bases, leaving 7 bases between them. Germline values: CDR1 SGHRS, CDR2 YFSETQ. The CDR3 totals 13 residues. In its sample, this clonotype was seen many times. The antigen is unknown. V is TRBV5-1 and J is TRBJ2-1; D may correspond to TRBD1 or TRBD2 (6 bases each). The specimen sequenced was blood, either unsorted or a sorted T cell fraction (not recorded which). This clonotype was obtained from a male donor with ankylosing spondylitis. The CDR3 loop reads CASSLEGGNEQFF. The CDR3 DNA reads TGCGCCAGCAGCTTGGAGGGGGGCAATGAGCAGTTCTTC.